The entry that follows covers one T cell receptor beta chain sequence. The target antigen is unknown. The repertoire was sequenced with immunoSEQ multiplex PCR; TCRdb's copy has only in-frame clones and lacks some. The sample has 140,000 to 150,000 clones; 85% to 90% are singletons. This specimen belongs to a study of T cell responses to AZD1222 COVID-19 vaccine. Study findings and constraints: Donors in the cohort were predominantly white British and more often female, and clonal diversity was possibly underestimated.

J gave up 5 bases and V 5 bases, and 24 bases lay outside the gene matches. The CDR3 spans 21 residues. CDR1 SGHTA and CDR2 FQGTGA come from the germline V gene. The sequence derives from an adult in good health. The chain carries TRBV7-3 and TRBJ2-1; 10 bases agree with TRBD2. The sequencing here drew on peripheral blood, taken on day 0 of AZD1222 vaccination. CDR3 sequence: CASSPPPSGSVVGGGHNEQFF. CDR3 nucleotides: TGTGCCAGCAGCCCACCCCCTAGCGGGAGCGTTGTTGGGGGGGGGCACAATGAGCAGTTCTTC. The full variable domain, in which reference TRBV7-3 and TRBJ2-1 provide the parts outside the CDR3, is GAGVSQTPSNKVTEKGKYVELRCDPISGHTALYWYRQSLGQGPEFLIYFQGTGAADDSGLPNDRFFAVRPEGSVSTLKIQRTERGDSAVYLCASSPPPSGSVVGGGHNEQFFGPGTRLTVL.